Presented here are 17 T cell receptor beta chains from one specimen sequenced in a study of cytomegalovirus exposure and HLA in healthy donors. Data came from immunoSEQ multiplex PCR; TCRdb stores just in-frame clones and leaves some out. The data show around 300,000 clones, with 80% to 90% seen just once and about 1% held by the top ten. Sequenced input: PBMCs. These receptors were taken from a woman aged 18-35 years in good health and CMV-seronegative.

This CDR3 reads CASSFLLGSAYEQYF. CDR3 DNA sequence: TGTGCCAGCAGTTTTCTATTGGGGAGCGCCTACGAGCAGTACTTC. The chain has TRBV28 and TRBJ2-7, with a weak D call TRBD2 (5 bases). The CDR3 totals 15 residues. Trimming left V 3 bases short and J 2 bases short, with 14 bases between. Germline CDR1 is MDHEN and CDR2 is SYDVKM.

The genes are TRBV7-9 and TRBJ1-6; a weak D match, TRBD1 (6 bases). Germline V gives CDR1 SEHNR, CDR2 FQNEAQ (reference sequence). V gave up 5 bases and J gave up 8 bases, with 13 bases separating them. The CDR3 loop spans 14 amino acids. The CDR3 nucleotides read TGTGCCAGCAGCCCCGGACAGTCGGATTCACCCCTCCACTTT. This encodes CASSPGQSDSPLHF.

The V and J genes are TRBV9 and TRBJ2-1; 7 bases map to TRBD2. From germline, CDR1 is SGDLS and CDR2 YYNGEE. The CDR3 sequence is 20 residues long. V gave up 0 bases and J gave up 3 bases; unmatched junction bases: 18. This CDR3 is CASSVGPSRSETSSYNEQFF. In DNA, the CDR3 is TGTGCCAGCAGCGTAGGCCCCTCCAGGTCTGAGACTAGCAGCTACAATGAGCAGTTCTTC.

The rearrangement joins TRBV19 to TRBJ1-1, with a tentative D call TRBD1 (6 bases). Per the germline V gene, CDR1 is LNHDA and CDR2 is SQIVND (reference sequence). The CDR3 extends over 15 amino acids. V lost 2 bases, J lost 2 bases, and 12 bases lay in between. The CDR3 region has the DNA TGTGCCAGTAGTATAAGTAAGGGGGTCAACACTGAAGCTTTCTTT. Protein sequence: CASSISKGVNTEAFF. The variable domain in full, with the rest retrieved from reference TRBV19 and TRBJ1-1, is DGGITQSPKYLFRKEGQNVTLSCEQNLNHDAMYWYRQDPGQGLRLIYYSQIVNDFQKGDIAEGYSVSREKKESFPLTVTSAQKNPTAFYLCASSISKGVNTEAFFGQGTRLTVV.

This rearrangement joins TRBV28 to TRBJ1-2; D is unresolved. This CDR3 region has 12 residues. Trimming took off 9 bases at V and 2 bases at J, with 10 bases between the two ends. Germline V gene sequence: CDR1 MDHEN, CDR2 SYDVKM. CDR3 sequence reads: CASVTMNYGYTF. In DNA form, the CDR3 reads TGTGCCAGTGTGACAATGAACTATGGCTACACCTTC.

This chain connects TRBV7-2 to TRBJ2-2; 8 nucleotides match TRBD1. CDR3 length: 16 amino acids. The germline CDR1 and CDR2 sequences are SGHTA and FQGNSA. J lost 4 bases, V lost 4 bases, and 8 bases had no gene match. The CDR3 loop reads CASSSRQGLGTGELFF. The CDR3 coding sequence is TGTGCCAGCAGCTCACGACAGGGGCTTGGCACCGGGGAGCTGTTTTTT.

This chain joins TRBV1 and TRBJ2-7; TRBD2, the table's D call, lacks a check against the DNA. TRBV1 is listed as a pseudogene. This CDR3 has 16 amino acids. For the CDR3, the DNA is TGCACCAGCAGCCAAGACCCCAAGCGGTGGGGTTACGAGCAGTACTTC. Translation gives CTSSQDPKRWGYEQYF.

For the CDR3, the DNA is TGCGCCAGCAGCCAAGAGGACAGGGATAGCCAGCCCCAGCATTTT. The encoded protein is CASSQEDRDSQPQHF. V usage is TRBV4-3 and J usage is TRBJ1-5, with 8 bases aligning to TRBD1. Germline V gene sequence: CDR1 LGHNA, CDR2 YSLEER. The CDR3 covers 15 residues. V gave up 0 bases and J gave up 7 bases; unmatched junction bases: 5.

In DNA form, the CDR3 reads TGTGCCAGCAAGACAGGGGGCGGGTGGAACACCGGGGAGCTGTTTTTT. It specifies CASKTGGGWNTGELFF. The chain has TRBV25-1 and TRBJ2-2; the match to TRBD1 covers 10 bases. Germline V lookup: CDR1 MGHDK, CDR2 SYGVNS. The CDR3 covers 16 residues. V shed 7 bases, J shed 1 base, and the junction held 6 bases outside the gene matches. Together with reference TRBV25-1 and TRBJ2-2, the CDR3 gives the full variable domain: EADIYQTPRYLVIGTGKKITLECSQTMGHDKMYWYQQDPGMELHLIHYSYGVNSTEKGDLSSESTVSRIRTEHFPLTLESARPSHTSQYLCASKTGGGWNTGELFFGEGSRLTVL.

The sample holds one count of this clone. The chain combines TRBV19 with TRBJ2-1; the D gene is possibly TRBD1 (6 bases). V was pared by 1 base and J by 2 bases, with 9 bases between. Germline lookup yields CDR1 LNHDA and CDR2 SQIVND (reference sequence). There are 15 residues in the CDR3. DNA for the CDR3: TGTGCCAGTAGTATAGGTCAGGGGCCCTACAATGAGCAGTTCTTC. Protein product: CASSIGQGPYNEQFF.

The chain links TRBV2 to TRBJ2-1, with D tentatively TRBD1 (5 bases). Germline lookup yields CDR1 SNHLY and CDR2 FYNNEI. The V gene lost 2 bases and the J gene lost 6 bases, with 20 bases spanning the gap. This CDR3 contains 17 residues. CDR3 coding DNA: TGTGCCAGCAGTGAACTTGGGGCAGACACGGCCAGCAATGAGCAGTTCTTC. As protein: CASSELGADTASNEQFF.

The chain employs TRBV4-1 and TRBJ2-7; D might be TRBD2 (5 bases). Germline CDR1 reads MGHRA; CDR2 reads YSYEKL. With 1 base removed from V and 2 bases from J, the gap between germline ends came to 12 bases. The CDR3 loop spans 15 amino acids. The CDR3 DNA reads as TGCGCCAGCAGCCAAGGATCCGGGATTACCTACGAGCAGTACTTC. This encodes CASSQGSGITYEQYF.

This clone was detected only a few times. This chain links TRBV11-3 with TRBJ2-2; D possibly corresponds to TRBD2 (6 bases). Germline V CDR1 and CDR2: SGHNT, YENEEA. CDR3 length equals 13 residues. V lost 6 bases, J lost 4 bases, and 9 bases lay in between. DNA of the CDR3: TGTGCCAGCAGACTAGCACTCACCGGGGAGCTGTTTTTT. It codes for CASRLALTGELFF. Supplemented by reference TRBV11-3 and TRBJ2-2, the full variable domain reads EAGVVQSPRYKIIEKKQPVAFWCNPISGHNTLYWYLQNLGQGPELLIRYENEEAVDDSQLPKDRFSAERLKGVDSTLKIQPAELGDSAVYLCASRLALTGELFFGEGSRLTVL.

This chain connects TRBV10-2 to TRBJ2-2; maybe TRBD2 (5 bases). The CDR3 spans 14 residues. Between the trimmed V and J ends, which lost 8 bases and 5 bases, there was a span of 15 bases. The germline gives CDR1 WSHSY, CDR2 SAAADI. In DNA, the CDR3 is TGCGCCAGCTGGCGGGTCGTTGGTACCGGGGAGCTGTTTTTT. Encoded protein: CASWRVVGTGELFF.

The rearrangement uses TRBV30 and TRBJ1-4; no clear D. The CDR3 totals 17 residues. Germline CDR1 and CDR2: GTSNPN and SVGIG (reference sequence). The V and J ends lost 0 bases and 7 bases respectively, with 21 bases between them. The CDR3 protein is CAWSVTRWSGHVEKLFF. The DNA of the CDR3 is TGTGCCTGGAGTGTAACCCGGTGGTCTGGGCATGTTGAAAAACTGTTTTTT.

The chain joins TRBV13 to TRBJ2-1; 7 bases align to TRBD2. Germline V CDR1 and CDR2: PRHDT, FYEKMQ (reference sequence). J was trimmed by 9 bases and V by 4 bases; bases with no gene match: 12. The CDR3 sequence is 15 residues long. CDR3 sequence (DNA): TGTGCCAGCAGCTGGCACTCCACTAGCGTCATTGAGCAGTTCTTC. This encodes CASSWHSTSVIEQFF.

This sequence joins TRBV6-5 and TRBJ2-5, with 9 nucleotides matching TRBD2. The CDR3 consists of 16 residues. Germline V gene sequence: CDR1 MNHEY, CDR2 SVGAGI. J gave up 7 bases and V 2 bases, and 11 bases lay outside the gene matches. For the CDR3, the DNA is TGTGCCAGCAGTTACGGGAGCGGGGGGTCCAAGAGGACCCAGTACTTC. Translated: CASSYGSGGSKRTQYF.